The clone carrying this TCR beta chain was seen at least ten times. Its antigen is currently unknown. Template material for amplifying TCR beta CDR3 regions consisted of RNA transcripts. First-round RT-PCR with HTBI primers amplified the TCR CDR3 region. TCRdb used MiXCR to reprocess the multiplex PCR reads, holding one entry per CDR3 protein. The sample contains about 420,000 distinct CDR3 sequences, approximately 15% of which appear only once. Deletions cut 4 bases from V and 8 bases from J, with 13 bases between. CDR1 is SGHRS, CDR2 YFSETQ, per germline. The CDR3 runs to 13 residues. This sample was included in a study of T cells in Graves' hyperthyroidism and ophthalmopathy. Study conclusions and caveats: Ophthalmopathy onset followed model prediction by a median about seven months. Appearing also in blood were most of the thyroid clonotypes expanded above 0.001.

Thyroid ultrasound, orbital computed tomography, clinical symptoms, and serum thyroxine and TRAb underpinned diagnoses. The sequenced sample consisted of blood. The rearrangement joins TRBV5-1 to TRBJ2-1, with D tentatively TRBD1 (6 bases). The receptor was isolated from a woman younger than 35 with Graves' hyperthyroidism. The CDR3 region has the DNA TGCGCCAGCAGCCATCCAGGGGTGGATGAGCAGTTCTTC. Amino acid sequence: CASSHPGVDEQFF.